Listed here are 9 T cell receptor beta chains from one sample, sequenced in a study of CD8 T cells in Susac syndrome. Random-hexamer reverse transcription was applied to about 0.45 to 1 ug RNA. TCRdb analysed the immunoSEQ multiplex PCR reads with MiXCR anew, one entry per CDR3 protein. The top ten hold about 0.08% of the sample, which has 110,000 to 150,000 distinct CDR3 sequences, nearly 97% seen once. The specimen was CD4+ T cells from PBMCs. These TCRs come from a human donor with Susac syndrome.

The chain has TRBV20-1 and TRBJ2-7, with 8 bases aligning to TRBD2. V lost 3 bases to trimming and J lost 5 bases; unmatched junction nucleotides: 6. The CDR3 runs to 13 residues. Germline-derived CDR1 and CDR2 are DFQATT and SNEGSKA (reference sequence). The CDR3 sequence: CSASGTSRHEQYF. CDR3 bases: TGCAGTGCTAGCGGGACTAGTCGCCACGAGCAGTACTTC.

The chain couples TRBV20-1 to TRBJ2-1, with a possible D match to TRBD2 (5 bases). The CDR3 contains 15 residues. The V gene lost 2 bases and the J gene lost 6 bases, with 17 bases spanning the gap. CDR1 DFQATT and CDR2 SNEGSKA come from the germline V gene (reference sequence). The CDR3 nucleotides read TGCAGTGCTAGATCCCCCCCAGCGGAGGCCAATGAGCAGTTCTTC. It codes for CSARSPPAEANEQFF.

In DNA form, the CDR3 reads TGTGCCACCAGGACCAGGGGGCTTGACACCGGGGAGCTGTTTTTT. Protein sequence: CATRTRGLDTGELFF. The V gene is TRBV15, the J gene TRBJ2-2; the match to TRBD1 covers 8 bases. This CDR3 is 15 amino acids long. The J segment lost 3 bases and the V segment lost 6 bases, leaving 6 bases of the junction unmatched. Germline assignment: CDR1 LNHNV and CDR2 YYDKDF (reference sequence).

The chain recombines TRBV5-1 with TRBJ1-2; D may be TRBD1 (5 bases). The length of the CDR3 is 13 residues. The germline gives CDR1 SGHRS, CDR2 YFSETQ. Trimming removed 6 bases from V and 6 bases from J, with 15 bases in between. In DNA, the CDR3 is TGCGCCAGCACTAAGGAGGGGCACGATGGCTACACCTTC. Residues: CASTKEGHDGYTF.

The J gene is TRBJ2-7, the V gene TRBV3-1; 7 bases fit TRBD2. CDR1 is LGHDT, CDR2 YNNKEL, per germline (reference sequence). The V and J ends lost 1 base and 4 bases, in that order; junction bases with no gene match: 13. The CDR3 spans 17 residues. CDR3 residues: CASSQGLRVGRGYEQYF. In nucleotides, the CDR3 is TGTGCCAGCAGCCAAGGACTAAGGGTAGGGAGGGGATACGAGCAGTACTTC.

The CDR3 DNA reads TGCAGTGCTTCAGAAAGCAATCAGCCCCAGCATTTT. This gives the protein CSASESNQPQHF. The chain is built from TRBV20-1 and TRBJ1-5; D is undetermined. With 5 bases removed from V and 1 base from J, the gap between germline ends came to 6 bases. Germline V gene data show CDR1 as DFQATT and CDR2 as SNEGSKA (reference sequence). The CDR3 sequence is 12 residues long.

This chain connects TRBV3-1 to TRBJ1-1, with D unclear. V dropped 4 bases and J dropped 8 bases, with 11 bases sitting between them. This CDR3 has 12 amino acids. Germline values: CDR1 LGHDT, CDR2 YNNKEL (reference sequence). The CDR3: CASSRVGGEAFF. The DNA for the CDR3 is TGTGCCAGCAGCCGCGTAGGAGGGGAAGCTTTCTTT.

The rearrangement links TRBV29-1 to TRBJ1-1; D remains unclear. Germline CDR1 reads SQVTM; CDR2 reads ANQGSEA. V lost 2 bases and J 6 bases, leaving 13 bases between the germline ends. The CDR3 is 13 amino acids. This CDR3 is CSVEQSASAEAFF. DNA for the CDR3: TGCAGCGTTGAACAGTCCGCTAGCGCTGAAGCTTTCTTT.

With respect to this clonotype: At one boundary the junction diverges from the germline segment, which might be a read error. This chain connects TRBV29-1 to TRBJ2-1; tentative D call: TRBD2 (6 bases). CDR3 size: 11 residues. The V gene's germline CDR1 is SQVTM and CDR2 ANQGSEA. CDR3 bases: TGTGGAGGGGCATTCCACAATGAGCAGTTCTTC. Translating it yields CGGAFHNEQFF.